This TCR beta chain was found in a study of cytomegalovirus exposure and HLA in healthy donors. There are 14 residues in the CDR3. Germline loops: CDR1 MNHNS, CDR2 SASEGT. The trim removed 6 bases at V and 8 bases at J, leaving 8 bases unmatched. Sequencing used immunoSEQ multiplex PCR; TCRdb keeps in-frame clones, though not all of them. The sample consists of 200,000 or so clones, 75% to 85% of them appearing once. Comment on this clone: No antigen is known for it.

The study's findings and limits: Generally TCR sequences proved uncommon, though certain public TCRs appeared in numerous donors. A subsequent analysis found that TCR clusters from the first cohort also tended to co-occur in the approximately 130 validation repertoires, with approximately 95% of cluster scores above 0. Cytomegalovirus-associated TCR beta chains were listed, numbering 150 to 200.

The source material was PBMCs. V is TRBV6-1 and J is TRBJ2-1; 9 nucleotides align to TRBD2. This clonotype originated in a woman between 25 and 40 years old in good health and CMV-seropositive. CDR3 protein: CASRPSGTSYEQFF. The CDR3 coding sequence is TGTGCCAGCAGACCTTCCGGGACTAGCTATGAGCAGTTCTTC.